A selection of T cell receptor beta chains follows, all from one sample in a study of breast tumors, draining lymph nodes, adjacent tissues. From the multiplex PCR reads, TCRdb called clonotypes with MiXCR, one entry per CDR3 protein. The data show about 230,000 distinct CDR3 sequences, with roughly 32% seen just once and 1.4% held by the top ten. Sequenced sample: axillary lymph node tissue. These receptors all come from a female donor with breast cancer. Some clones in this sample may be carry-over from other donors' samples. CDR3s include the opening cysteine and the closing phenylalanine or tryptophan. The order of the fields is clone size, V gene, D gene, J gene, CDR3 protein, CDR3 DNA. A D gene is named only where the DNA matches it firmly. The size field is filled for only some rows; it gives once, few, many or a size class.

abundance: many; v_gene: TRBV5-5; d_gene: NA; j_gene: TRBJ2-2; CDR3aa: CASSLAGFYAGELFF; CDR3nt: TGTGCCAGCAGCTTGGCTGGTTTCTACGCCGGGGAGCTGTTTTTT
abundance: many; v_gene: TRBV30; d_gene: TRBD2; j_gene: TRBJ2-2; CDR3aa: CAWSGLAYGELFF; CDR3nt: TGTGCCTGGTCAGGACTAGCGTACGGGGAGCTGTTTTTT
abundance: few; v_gene: TRBV12-3/TRBV12-4; d_gene: NA; j_gene: TRBJ2-1; CDR3aa: CASLNSQGGWNEQFF; CDR3nt: TGTGCCAGCCTGAACTCCCAGGGTGGCTGGAATGAGCAGTTCTTC
abundance: NA; v_gene: TRBV30; d_gene: TRBD1; j_gene: TRBJ1-2; CDR3aa: CASNLVTGAYGYTF; CDR3nt: TGTGCCTCGAATCTCGTCACAGGGGCCTATGGCTACACCTTC
abundance: NA; v_gene: TRBV6-5; d_gene: NA; j_gene: TRBJ1-1; CDR3aa: CASSYGTFSTEAFF; CDR3nt: TGTGCCAGCAGTTACGGGACATTTAGCACTGAAGCTTTCTTT
abundance: many; v_gene: TRBV10-3; d_gene: NA; j_gene: TRBJ1-2; CDR3aa: CAISDQDVKDGYTF; CDR3nt: TGTGCCATCAGTGACCAGGACGTTAAGGATGGCTACACCTTC
abundance: many; v_gene: TRBV12-3/TRBV12-4; d_gene: NA; j_gene: TRBJ1-4; CDR3aa: CASSFGQTNEKLFF; CDR3nt: TGTGCCAGCAGTTTTGGGCAGACTAATGAAAAACTGTTTTTT
abundance: NA; v_gene: TRBV20-1; d_gene: NA; j_gene: TRBJ1-5; CDR3aa: CSATNAGAGGEETQHF; CDR3nt: TGCAGTGCTACCAACGCAGGAGCAGGAGGGGAGGAGACCCAGCATTTT
abundance: many; v_gene: TRBV5-1; d_gene: TRBD2; j_gene: TRBJ2-7; CDR3aa: CASSLLGGEQYF; CDR3nt: TGCGCCAGCAGCTTGTTGGGGGGGGAGCAGTACTTC
abundance: many; v_gene: TRBV9; d_gene: TRBD2; j_gene: TRBJ2-6; CDR3aa: CASSGPGLAGSGANVLTF; CDR3nt: TGTGCCAGCAGCGGACCGGGACTAGCGGGATCTGGGGCCAACGTCCTGACTTTC
abundance: NA; v_gene: TRBV5-1; d_gene: NA; j_gene: TRBJ2-1; CDR3aa: CASSLAGADYNGQFF; CDR3nt: TGCGCCAGCAGCTTGGCCGGGGCGGATTACAATGGGCAGTTCTTC
abundance: many; v_gene: TRBV12-3/TRBV12-4; d_gene: NA; j_gene: TRBJ1-4; CDR3aa: CASSVRGTREEKLFF; CDR3nt: TGTGCCAGCAGTGTACGCGGGACCCGGGAGGAAAAACTGTTTTTT
abundance: many; v_gene: TRBV11-3; d_gene: NA; j_gene: TRBJ2-5; CDR3aa: CASSLVTGDKTQYF; CDR3nt: TGTGCCAGCAGCTTAGTAACTGGGGATAAGACCCAGTACTTC
abundance: NA; v_gene: TRBV20-1; d_gene: TRBD2; j_gene: TRBJ2-5; CDR3aa: CSAPPASGRRQETQYF; CDR3nt: TGCAGTGCTCCCCCGGCTAGCGGGAGACGTCAAGAGACCCAGTACTTC